Given below is one TCR beta chain in context. No antigen is known for it. There are no base qualities to consult, and no much larger clone falls within one base. The data derive from a study of blood T cell repertoires in COVID-19 (TCRdb year 2020). Some background on the complete study: Collaborator samples came from the United States, Italy and Spain and covered acute and convalescent phases of COVID-19. The material from the prospective study consisted of cDNA or gDNA derived from T cells, B-cell-depleted T cells, or PBMCs. Deeply sampled blood TCRbeta repertoires from subjects exposed to, actively infected with, or recovered from COVID-19 were included in the dataset. The repertoires were made available in a free public database intended to serve as a resource for research on the immune response to SARS-CoV-2. Samples were obtained from the ongoing ImmuneRACE study (first 160 participants) and from some 1,200 subjects provided by 6 global collaborators. A de-identified subject ID, COVID-19 status, age in years and sex were almost always included in the sample metadata. Where available, HLA class I and class II types were obtained from metadata supplied by the sample provider rather than from assay-based typing.

CDR1 and CDR2 were assigned from the germline V gene as SGDLS and YYNGEE. From cysteine to phenylalanine, the CDR3 is 15 amino acids long. The retained sequence is limited to the CDR3, 45 bases, with the frame set at the first base. Relative to germline, V is missing 2 bases and J is missing 1 base, with 4 bases of the junction outside any gene match. TCRbeta CDR3 regions were amplified from genomic DNA by means of the immunoSEQ Assay, a bias-controlled multiplex PCR. The paper's processing steps were these. Nucleated cell counts per sample were estimated from amplification of reference gene primers within the assay. To quantify the absolute abundance of each unique TCRbeta CDR3 rearrangement, sequence reads were collapsed and filtered. For each sample, productive Simpson clonality was calculated as the square root of Simpson's diversity index over productive rearrangements. TCRdb took over this immuneACCESS table, retaining in-frame rearrangements with V and J assigned. Such tables are incomplete; in checked studies, under half of the missing clones stem from an unresolved V gene, and the remainder is unexplained. Clonal size and the V and J genes are those of that table, whereas D and trimming came from the DNA. The sample table shows 150,000 to 200,000 clones, and approximately 77% are seen once. The ten most abundant clones make up over 15% of the sample.

The paper as a whole reports these results and caveats: How much clinical and demographic metadata was included differed by source and by participant, and the metadata was provided uncurated.

Enrolling through a virtual design, the prospective study's participants ranged in age from roughly 18 to 95 years and lived across some 22 United States geographic areas. To assign participants to cohorts, the prospective study relied on clinical history that participants themselves reported in a screening survey and a study questionnaire. Recovered participants in ImmuneRACE Cohort 3 were defined as having two consecutive negative NP/OP PCR tests, clearance from a healthcare professional, or resolution of symptoms. In the prospective study, whole blood, serum and a nasopharyngeal or oropharyngeal swab were collected from each participant by mobile phlebotomists. Over a roughly 2-month period, participants in the prospective study had the option of providing additional blood draws and questionnaires. Blood samples from the prospective study were shipped frozen or at room temperature prior to DNA extraction.

This receptor was identified in a man in his fifties or sixties who had recovered from COVID-19. The material sequenced was PBMCs or T cells enriched from blood (not recorded which). The chain was built from TRBV9 and TRBJ2-7; TRBD2 matches 9 bases in the middle. DNA sequence: TGTGCCAGCAGCGTCGGGACTAGCAGTTCCTACGAGCAGTACTTC. The resulting protein is CASSVGTSSSYEQYF.